Listed here are 21 T cell receptor beta chains from one sample, sequenced in a study of regulatory T cells in long-lasting Graves disease. Both iRepertoire HTBI primers and Arm-PCR of CDR3 regions were used to build the TCR beta libraries. TCRdb called the multiplex PCR reads again in MiXCR, with one record for every CDR3 protein. Here the sample spans approximately 350,000 distinct CDR3 sequences, approximately 16% being singletons. The time point is: newly diagnosed GD, antithyroid drugs for less than 3 months. The TCR library was prepared using RNA isolated from PBMCs. This same sample was also part of a study on T cells in Graves' hyperthyroidism and ophthalmopathy.

This sample comprised peripheral blood mononuclear cells (PBMCs), obtained at new diagnosis, from a patient treated with antithyroid drugs. The receptors come from a man between 40 and 49 years old with Graves disease.

At least ten counts were recorded for this clonotype. The rearrangement links TRBV30 to TRBJ2-7, with D perhaps TRBD1 (6 bases). This CDR3 spans 12 amino acids. Germline V gene sequence: CDR1 GTSNPN, CDR2 SVGIG (reference sequence). Trimming took 2 bases from V and 3 from J, leaving 8 bases between them. The CDR3 sequence is CAWSWTDYEQYF. CDR3 nucleotide sequence: TGTGCCTGGAGTTGGACAGACTACGAGCAGTACTTC.

The chain uses TRBV14 and TRBJ2-7; D gene ambiguous. There are 14 residues in the CDR3. CDR1 is SGHDN, CDR2 FVKESK, per germline. Between the trimmed V and J ends, which lost 1 base and 3 bases, there was a span of 10 bases. CDR3 in amino acids: CASSQVGNIYEQYF. The CDR3 DNA reads as TGTGCCAGCAGCCAAGTGGGAAACATCTACGAGCAGTACTTC. Full variable domain (remainder filled in from reference TRBV14 and TRBJ2-7): EAGVTQFPSHSVIEKGQTVTLRCDPISGHDNLYWYRRVMGKEIKFLLHFVKESKQDESGMPNNRFLAERTGGTYSTLKVQPAELEDSGVYFCASSQVGNIYEQYFGPGTRLTVT.

The chain couples TRBV2 to TRBJ1-1, with no clear D. V gave up 6 bases and J gave up 5 bases, with 16 bases separating them. The CDR3 covers 14 residues. Germline V lookup: CDR1 SNHLY, CDR2 FYNNEI. CDR3 DNA sequence: TGTGCCAGCAGCCCACGGACCTCCATGACTGAAGCTTTCTTT. Its translation: CASSPRTSMTEAFF.

To note about this clonotype: A far larger clone is off by one base, so a read error is likely. The V and J genes are TRBV28 and TRBJ2-1; possibly TRBD1 for D (6 bases). This CDR3 spans 13 amino acids. CDR1 and CDR2 from the germline V gene are MDHEN and SYDVKM. V was pared by 5 bases and J by 9 bases, with 14 bases between. The CDR3 here is CASSDSQGIEQFF. In DNA form, the CDR3 reads TGTGCCAGCAGTGATAGTCAGGGGATTGAGCAGTTCTTC.

This clonotype showed up many times. The chain uses TRBV28 and TRBJ1-1; TRBD1 matches at 8 bases. The CDR3 spans 13 residues. From germline, CDR1 is MDHEN and CDR2 SYDVKM. J gave up 4 bases and V 10 bases, and 8 bases lay outside the gene matches. The DNA of the CDR3 is TGTGCCACCAATTCCGGACAGGGCACTGAAGCTTTCTTT. Translated, it gives CATNSGQGTEAFF.

This clonotype was seen more than once but under ten times. This chain uses TRBV29-1 with TRBJ2-5, with 9 nucleotides matching TRBD1. V was clipped by 6 bases and J by 5 bases; unmatched bases: 10. Germline values: CDR1 SQVTM, CDR2 ANQGSEA. The CDR3 totals 14 residues. CDR3 amino acids: CSVLQGAEVETQYF. The CDR3 coding sequence is TGCAGCGTGTTACAGGGGGCTGAAGTGGAGACCCAGTACTTC.

This clonotype was observed a handful of times. A read error is likely here: a far larger clone is one base away. As the CDR3 is not closed by the conserved phenylalanine or tryptophan, this likely results from a read error. The rearrangement links TRBV11-3 to TRBJ2-5, with 8 bases lining up with TRBD2. V trimming: 1 base; J trimming: 1 base; junction bases outside the gene matches: 5. The CDR3 has 16 amino acids. Germline V CDR1 and CDR2: SGHNT, YENEEA. This CDR3 reads CASSLVGSGGQETQYS. In DNA, the CDR3 is TGTGCCAGCAGCTTAGTTGGCAGCGGGGGCCAAGAGACCCAGTACTCC.

Note on this clonotype: This sequence is one base from a far larger clone and is likely a read error. The rearrangement joins TRBV28 to TRBJ2-1; the match to TRBD1 covers 7 bases. Matching the DNA end better, TRBJ2-5 makes the J call doubtful. Per the germline V gene, CDR1 is MDHEN and CDR2 is SYDVKM. This CDR3 contains 15 residues. CDR3 region: CAGSLSGRGQETQYF. For the CDR3, the DNA is TGTGCCGGCAGTTTATCAGGCAGGGGGCAAGAGACCCAGTACTTC.

This clonotype was found many times. The chain uses TRBV11-2 and TRBJ2-5; 8 bases are shared with TRBD1. The trim removed 4 bases at V and 5 bases at J, leaving 6 bases unmatched. The CDR3 is made up of 14 amino acids. Germline values: CDR1 SGHAT, CDR2 FQNNGV. The CDR3 here is CASSSSGGLETQYF. The CDR3 DNA follows: TGTGCCAGCAGCTCATCAGGGGGCCTGGAGACCCAGTACTTC.

The chain is built from TRBV5-1 and TRBJ2-5; D assignment may be TRBD1 or TRBD2 (5 bases each). From germline, CDR1 is SGHRS and CDR2 YFSETQ. The CDR3 is 14 residues long. V lost 3 bases and J lost 4, with 13 bases in between. The chain's CDR3 is CASSSFSGGETQYF. CDR3 coding DNA: TGCGCCAGCAGCTCCTTCAGTGGGGGAGAGACCCAGTACTTC.

This clonotype was counted at least ten times. This rearrangement joins TRBV2 to TRBJ1-3, with 9 bases identical to TRBD1. The length of the CDR3 is 18 residues. Trimming took 6 bases from V and 0 from J; bases not matched to a gene: 12. The germline CDR1 and CDR2 sequences are SNHLY and FYNNEI. CDR3 nucleotides: TGTGCCAGCAGGCCCGGGACAGGGAATCCCCTCTCTGGAAACACCATATATTTT. It encodes CASRPGTGNPLSGNTIYF.

This clonotype showed up many times. The rearrangement links TRBV27 to TRBJ1-4; D gene ambiguous. Germline V gives CDR1 MNHEY, CDR2 SMNVEV (reference sequence). The V and J ends lost 0 bases and 8 bases respectively, with 7 bases between them. The CDR3 is made up of 13 amino acids. CDR3 loop: CASSLSRGEKLFF. The DNA of the CDR3 is TGTGCCAGCAGTTTATCGAGAGGGGAAAAACTGTTTTTT.

In this sample, this clonotype turned up many times. The chain joins TRBV18 to TRBJ2-5; the D is unclear. This CDR3 is built from 13 residues. Between the trimmed V and J ends, which lost 3 bases and 2 bases, there was a span of 7 bases. Germline CDR1 is KGHSH and CDR2 is LQKENI. CDR3 region: CASSPDMQETQYF. In DNA, the CDR3 is TGTGCCAGCTCACCCGACATGCAAGAGACCCAGTACTTC.

This clonotype was counted many times. This chain connects TRBV7-8 to TRBJ1-5; no clear D. Germline V gene lookup returns CDR1 SGHVS and CDR2 FQNEAQ. V was clipped by 2 bases and J by 5 bases, with 10 bases between them. The CDR3 has 14 amino acids. CDR3 region: CASSLKGPYQPQHF. As DNA, the CDR3 is TGTGCCAGCAGCTTAAAGGGCCCCTATCAGCCCCAGCATTTT. The whole variable domain, remainder taken from reference TRBV7-8 and TRBJ1-5, is GAGVSQSPRYKVAKRGQDVALRCDPISGHVSLFWYQQALGQGPEFLTYFQNEAQLDKSGLPSDRFFAERPEGSVSTLKIQRTQQEDSAVYLCASSLKGPYQPQHFGDGTRLSIL.

This clonotype was detected many times. This chain joins TRBV5-6 and TRBJ2-2; D not certain. CDR1 is SGHDT and CDR2 is YYEEEE in the germline V gene. The length of the CDR3 is 17 residues. V dropped 0 bases and J dropped 0 bases, with 12 bases sitting between them. For the CDR3, the DNA is TGTGCCAGCAGCTTGGAGCTATCGGCGGCGAACACCGGGGAGCTGTTTTTT. This sequence encodes CASSLELSAANTGELFF.

This clonotype was observed many times. The J gene is TRBJ2-1, the V gene TRBV14, with D possibly matching TRBD2 (6 bases). Germline-derived CDR1 and CDR2 are SGHDN and FVKESK. The CDR3 totals 13 residues. Deletions cut 4 bases from V and 13 bases from J, with 17 bases between. CDR3 DNA: TGTGCCAGCAGCCGGAACCGGGACTCGAATCAGTTCTTC. Translated, it gives CASSRNRDSNQFF. The whole variable domain, filled in from reference TRBV14 and TRBJ2-1, reads EAGVTQFPSHSVIEKGQTVTLRCDPISGHDNLYWYRRVMGKEIKFLLHFVKESKQDESGMPNNRFLAERTGGTYSTLKVQPAELEDSGVYFCASSRNRDSNQFFGPGTRLTVL.

Many counts were recorded for this clonotype. The J gene is TRBJ2-3, the V gene TRBV6-2 or TRBV6-3; TRBD1 matches 9 bases. V was clipped by 2 bases and J by 5 bases; unmatched bases: 14. CDR1 is MNHEY, CDR2 SVGEGT, per germline. This CDR3 has 18 amino acids. The CDR3 bases are TGTGCCAGCAGTTACCCCCGGACAGGGGAATCCACAGGAGATACGCAGTATTTT. This encodes CASSYPRTGESTGDTQYF.

This clonotype was seen many times. The chain links TRBV28 to TRBJ2-7; no firm D call. The CDR3 runs 15 residues. CDR1 and CDR2 (germline): MDHEN, SYDVKM. Trimming cost V 8 bases and J 0 bases, with 17 bases left between them. CDR3: CASLDPRRSSYEQYF. As DNA, the CDR3 is TGTGCCAGCCTTGACCCACGCCGTTCCTCCTACGAGCAGTACTTC.

This clonotype was counted ten times or more. An end of the junction does not agree with germline; a read error may underlie this. The chain uses TRBV18 and TRBJ2-7; D remains ambiguous. Germline values: CDR1 KGHSH, CDR2 LQKENI. The CDR3 consists of 12 residues. The CDR3 DNA sequence: TGTGCCAGCTCACCCGCCTCCTACGGGCAGTACTTC. Protein product: CASSPASYGQYF.

The J gene is TRBJ1-6, the V gene TRBV28, with D possibly being TRBD1 (6 bases). Per germline, CDR1 MDHEN and CDR2 SYDVKM. The CDR3 contains 16 residues. Trimming cost V 2 bases and J 12 bases, with 20 bases left between them. CDR3 bases: TGTGCCAGCAGTTTAACTGGACAGTACCGAGATCAACCCCTCCACTTT. Amino acids: CASSLTGQYRDQPLHF.

In this sample, this clonotype turned up many times. J is TRBJ2-5 and V is TRBV29-1, with D perhaps matching TRBD1 (6 bases). Germline V gene lookup returns CDR1 SQVTM and CDR2 ANQGSEA. The V end was cut by 8 bases, the J end by 1 base, with 11 bases between. This CDR3 has 12 residues. The CDR3 DNA is TGCAGCATTAGACAGGCCCAAGAGACCCAGTACTTC. Translation: CSIRQAQETQYF.